These 32 T cell receptor beta chains share one sample of origin, sequenced in a study of control samples from healthy donors and cancer patients. The data were produced by immunoSEQ multiplex PCR, yet TCRdb's version contains in-frame clones alone and is incomplete. The table lists some 130,000 clones, roughly nine tenths of them singletons. Sequenced material: PBMCs. These receptors originate from a man aged 45 to 65 with head and neck cancer.

The chain combines TRBV9 with TRBJ1-4; D unclear. Germline V lookup: CDR1 SGDLS, CDR2 YYNGEE. CDR3 length: 16 amino acids. Deletions cut 0 bases from V and 0 bases from J, with 9 bases between. The CDR3 is CASSVAGSSTNEKLFF. CDR3 bases: TGTGCCAGCAGCGTAGCTGGCAGCTCAACTAATGAAAAACTGTTTTTT. Full variable domain (remainder filled in from reference TRBV9 and TRBJ1-4): DSGVTQTPKHLITATGQRVTLRCSPRSGDLSVYWYQQSLDQGLQFLIQYYNGEERAKGNILERFSAQQFPDLHSELNLSSLELGDSALYFCASSVAGSSTNEKLFFGSGTQLSVL.

The chain is built from TRBV6-5 and TRBJ2-2; the D gene is possibly TRBD1 (5 bases). Per germline, CDR1 MNHEY and CDR2 SVGAGI. The CDR3 runs 15 residues. The V end lost 5 bases, the J end lost 2 bases, and 12 bases lay between the germline ends. The CDR3 DNA is TGTGCCAGCAGTCCCGAATGGGGCAACACCGGGGAGCTGTTTTTT. It encodes CASSPEWGNTGELFF.

The rearrangement uses TRBV28 and TRBJ1-1, with 7 bases fitting TRBD1. The ends lost 5 bases at V and 11 bases at J; junction bases unmatched: 14. CDR1 and CDR2 (germline): MDHEN, SYDVKM. The CDR3 is 14 amino acids. As DNA, the CDR3 is TGTGCCAGCAGTCCCGGACAGGAGGGTACAAGGGCTTTCTTT. Its protein product is CASSPGQEGTRAFF.

This clone appeared a few times. The chain couples TRBV3-1 (or the pseudogene TRBV3-2) to TRBJ2-5; D not resolved. Per germline, CDR1 LGHDT and CDR2 YNNKEL (reference sequence). The V and J ends lost 0 bases and 3 bases respectively, with 11 bases between them. CDR3 length: 15 residues. The DNA for the CDR3 is TGTGCCAGCAGCCAAGACGAAGTGATTAAAGAGACCCAGTACTTC. It yields the protein CASSQDEVIKETQYF.

This clone was recorded once. V and J are TRBV6-5 and TRBJ1-5; D may be TRBD1 (5 bases). The CDR3 runs 14 residues. V dropped 7 bases and J dropped 5 bases, with 15 bases sitting between them. Germline CDR1 and CDR2: MNHEY and SVGAGI. This CDR3 reads CASKRAGTYQPQHF. The CDR3 nucleotides read TGTGCCAGCAAGCGGGCAGGGACGTATCAGCCCCAGCATTTT.

V gene TRBV7-9 combines with J gene TRBJ2-1; TRBD1 matches 8 bases. The CDR3 totals 17 residues. CDR1 and CDR2 (germline): SEHNR, FQNEAQ (reference sequence). The ends lost 1 base at V and 7 bases at J; junction bases unmatched: 12. CDR3 sequence: CASSLEIGTGLQNEQFF. The CDR3 DNA sequence: TGTGCCAGCAGCTTAGAAATAGGGACAGGCTTGCAGAATGAGCAGTTCTTC.

The rearrangement uses TRBV5-1 and TRBJ1-2, with D uncertain. CDR1 is SGHRS and CDR2 is YFSETQ in the germline V gene. Between the trimmed V and J ends, which lost 0 bases and 0 bases, there was a span of 3 bases. The CDR3 has 13 amino acids. The CDR3 coding sequence is TGCGCCAGCAGCTTGGTCCCTAACTATGGCTACACCTTC. This codes for CASSLVPNYGYTF.

The V and J genes are TRBV19 and TRBJ1-3; D gene unclear. The CDR3 runs 15 residues. V gave up 5 bases and J gave up 0 bases, with 11 bases separating them. The germline V gene has CDR1 LNHDA and CDR2 SQIVND (reference sequence). CDR3 bases: TGTGCCAGTAGTCTCCTTGGAGTCTCTGGAAACACCATATATTTT. Protein sequence: CASSLLGVSGNTIYF.

The chain combines TRBV11-2 with TRBJ2-5; D is unclear. The CDR3 loop spans 11 amino acids. V lost 2 bases and J lost 2, with 0 bases in between. Germline V gives CDR1 SGHAT, CDR2 FQNNGV. CDR3 nucleotide sequence: TGTGCCAGCAGCTTACAAGAGACCCAGTACTTC. Amino acid sequence: CASSLQETQYF.

The V and J genes are TRBV12-3 or TRBV12-4 and TRBJ2-5; 7 bases line up with TRBD2. The CDR3 covers 13 residues. Trimming at V came to 8 bases and at J to 4 bases, leaving 7 bases not matched to a gene. The DNA of the CDR3 is TGTGCCAGCGGTGGGGGGAGGGGAGAGACCCAGTACTTC. It is translated as CASGGGRGETQYF.

The chain has TRBV18 and TRBJ2-7; D uncertain. Trimming cost V 2 bases and J 1 base, with 9 bases left between them. CDR3 size: 14 residues. From germline, CDR1 is KGHSH and CDR2 LQKENI. The CDR3 region is CASSPTDSSYEQYF. In nucleotides, the CDR3 is TGTGCCAGCTCACCAACTGATAGTTCCTACGAGCAGTACTTC.

CDR3 protein: CASRSDRGMNTEAFF. The CDR3, as DNA: TGCGCCAGCAGATCGGACAGGGGGATGAACACTGAAGCTTTCTTT. The chain links TRBV10-1 to TRBJ1-1, with 10 bases lining up with TRBD1. Per the germline V gene, CDR1 is WNHNN and CDR2 is SYGVQD (reference sequence). V shed 6 bases and J 0 bases; nucleotides not matched to a gene: 4. This CDR3 is built from 15 residues.

The J gene is TRBJ2-2, the V gene TRBV19, with 7 nucleotides matching TRBD2. Germline loops: CDR1 LNHDA, CDR2 SQIVND (reference sequence). The CDR3 covers 14 residues. The J segment lost 1 base and the V segment lost 8 bases, leaving 4 bases of the junction unmatched. CDR3 sequence (DNA): TGTGCCAGTCGCCAGCGGGGGAACACCGGGGAGCTGTTTTTT. Its protein product is CASRQRGNTGELFF.

This clone was detected only once. The junction does not match germline at one end; this may be a read error. The chain couples TRBV5-1 to TRBJ1-1; D gene unclear. The germline gives CDR1 SGHRS, CDR2 YFSETQ. The CDR3 sequence is 12 residues long. The CDR3 reads CASRLENTEAFF. The CDR3 bases are TGCGCCAGCAGATTGGAGAACACTGAAGCTTTCTTT.

The genes are TRBV4-2 and TRBJ2-1, with D perhaps assigned TRBD1 or TRBD2 (5 bases each). Germline CDR1 is LGHNA and CDR2 is YNFKEQ. V shed 0 bases and J shed 12 bases, with 18 bases lying between them. This CDR3 contains 15 residues. CDR3 protein: CASSQEGYGDGPQFF. The CDR3 coding sequence is TGTGCCAGCAGCCAAGAAGGTTATGGGGACGGGCCGCAGTTCTTC.

A single count supports this clone. V gene TRBV2 combines with J gene TRBJ1-5, with TRBD1 matching over 11 bases. The CDR3 spans 14 residues. Trimming removed 6 bases from V and 7 bases from J; junction bases left unmatched: 5. Per germline, CDR1 SNHLY and CDR2 FYNNEI. The CDR3 nucleotides are TGTGCCAGCAGAGGGACAGGGGGTAGGCAGCCCCAGCATTTT. Translated: CASRGTGGRQPQHF.

This clone has just one count. The rearrangement joins TRBV10-3 to TRBJ1-2; perhaps TRBD1 as D (5 bases). The length of the CDR3 is 17 residues. The V gene lost 3 bases and the J gene lost 0 bases, with 17 bases spanning the gap. CDR1 ENHRY and CDR2 SYGVKD come from the germline V gene. CDR3 sequence (DNA): TGTGCCATCAGTGATTGGCAGGGAAGGCCAACTAACTATGGCTACACCTTC. Protein sequence: CAISDWQGRPTNYGYTF.

The chain is built from TRBV2 and TRBJ1-1; D may be TRBD1 (5 bases). CDR1 is SNHLY and CDR2 is FYNNEI in the germline V gene. Trimming removed 7 bases from V and 4 bases from J, with 16 bases in between. The CDR3 length is 14 residues. CDR3 nucleotide sequence: TGTGCCAGCAAGGTGAGGGGCGCGGGCACTGAAGCTTTCTTT. Translating it yields CASKVRGAGTEAFF.

This clone has a count of ten or more. One junction end disagrees with the germline gene, perhaps due to a read error. The gene calls are TRBV7-7 and TRBJ2-1, with 10 positions matching TRBD2. The germline gives CDR1 SSHAT, CDR2 FNYEAQ (reference sequence). The CDR3 is 14 amino acids. The CDR3: CASSLLAGDNEQFF. For the CDR3, the DNA is TGTGCTAGCAGCTTGCTAGCGGGGGACAATGAGCAGTTCTTC.

The V gene is TRBV19, the J gene TRBJ2-2; 7 bases match TRBD1. The germline CDR1 and CDR2 sequences are LNHDA and SQIVND (reference sequence). With V trimmed by 3 bases and J by 6 bases, 7 bases remained unmatched. CDR3 size: 15 residues. In nucleotides, the CDR3 is TGTGCCAGTAGTATTGGACAGGTCCTTTCCGGGGAGCTGTTTTTT. Translated: CASSIGQVLSGELFF.

The chain carries TRBV7-9 and TRBJ1-1; no clear D gene. Germline assignment: CDR1 SEHNR and CDR2 FQNEAQ (reference sequence). Trimming took 4 bases from V and 0 from J, leaving 6 bases between them. The CDR3 extends over 13 amino acids. The CDR3 DNA is TGTGCCAGCAGCTCCCAAATGAACACTGAAGCTTTCTTT. Amino acids: CASSSQMNTEAFF.

The genes are TRBV16 and TRBJ1-2; 7 nucleotides match TRBD1. With V trimmed by 2 bases and J by 5 bases, 8 bases remained unmatched. Germline CDR1 reads KGHSY; CDR2 reads FQNENV. This CDR3 region has 15 residues. CDR3 amino acids: CASSQGGGGRYGYTF. In nucleotides, the CDR3 is TGTGCCAGCAGCCAAGGAGGGGGCGGCCGGTATGGCTACACCTTC.

V gene TRBV6-5 combines with J gene TRBJ2-1; 9 positions match TRBD2. This CDR3 spans 16 amino acids. CDR1 MNHEY and CDR2 SVGAGI come from the germline V gene. V lost 0 bases, J lost 4 bases, and 4 bases stayed unmatched. CDR3 coding DNA: TGTGCCAGCAGTTACTCGATGACTAGCGGATACAATGAGCAGTTCTTC. Translating it yields CASSYSMTSGYNEQFF.

The chain recombines TRBV19 with TRBJ1-2; 9 nucleotides align to TRBD1. V lost 9 bases to trimming and J lost 1 base; unmatched junction nucleotides: 9. This CDR3 has 15 residues. Germline CDR1 LNHDA, CDR2 SQIVND (reference sequence). CDR3 sequence reads: CASTEGTGYNYGYTF. Here the CDR3 DNA reads TGTGCCAGCACGGAGGGGACAGGGTATAACTATGGCTACACCTTC.

Regarding this clone: The same CDR3 can be traced to other DNA sequences in this sample. The CDR3 here is CASSLTGNTEAFF. CDR3 in DNA: TGCGCCAGCAGCTTGACCGGCAACACTGAAGCTTTCTTT. The chain couples TRBV5-1 to TRBJ1-1; no firm D call. The V gene lost 1 base and the J gene lost 2 bases, with 6 bases spanning the gap. The CDR3 length is 13 residues. Per germline, CDR1 SGHRS and CDR2 YFSETQ. Looking up the rest from reference TRBV5-1 and TRBJ1-1 gives the full variable domain: KAGVTQTPRYLIKTRGQQVTLSCSPISGHRSVSWYQQTPGQGLQFLFEYFSETQRNKGNFPGRFSGRQFSNSRSEMNVSTLELGDSALYLCASSLTGNTEAFFGQGTRLTVV.

The CDR3 DNA is TGTGCCAGCAGCCAAGATCTTGGGGACAACGAGCAGTACTTC. Translation gives CASSQDLGDNEQYF. The V and J genes are TRBV3-1 (or the pseudogene TRBV3-2) and TRBJ2-7; D possibly corresponds to TRBD1 (6 bases). V shed 0 bases and J shed 5 bases, with 11 bases lying between them. Germline-derived CDR1 and CDR2 are LGHDT and YNNKEL (reference sequence). The CDR3 extends over 14 amino acids.

The gene calls are TRBV7-8 and TRBJ2-5; 8 nucleotides agree with TRBD2. Germline V lookup: CDR1 SGHVS, CDR2 FQNEAQ. V was pared by 2 bases and J by 4 bases, with 6 bases of the junction left unmatched. This CDR3 is built from 15 residues. The CDR3 DNA is TGTGCCAGCAGCTTATTGCCGGGGGGGCCAGAGACCCAGTACTTC. As protein: CASSLLPGGPETQYF.

The rearrangement links TRBV14 to TRBJ2-7, with D possibly matching TRBD2 (5 bases). This CDR3 has 15 amino acids. The V gene lost 5 bases and the J gene lost 0 bases, with 14 bases spanning the gap. The germline CDR1 and CDR2 sequences are SGHDN and FVKESK. CDR3 DNA sequence: TGTGCCAGCAGCGAATGGACTGGAAGCTCCTACGAGCAGTACTTC. It is translated as CASSEWTGSSYEQYF.

The CDR3 nucleotides read TGTGCCAGTAGTATAGGAATAGCGGGAGCTGTTGAGCAGTTCTTC. Its protein product is CASSIGIAGAVEQFF. The chain joins TRBV19 to TRBJ2-1, with 9 bases that match TRBD2. With V trimmed by 1 base and J by 9 bases, 7 bases remained unmatched. This CDR3 region has 15 residues. CDR1 is LNHDA and CDR2 is SQIVND in the germline V gene (reference sequence).

This clone appeared once. The genes are TRBV19 and TRBJ1-5; 8 bases are a match to TRBD1. V was clipped by 4 bases and J by 11 bases; unmatched bases: 13. Germline V gene data show CDR1 as LNHDA and CDR2 as SQIVND (reference sequence). The CDR3 extends over 15 amino acids. The DNA of the CDR3 is TGTGCCAGTAGTAAAGTAGGACAGGGCCTTGTGTCCCAGCATTTT. Amino acids: CASSKVGQGLVSQHF. The full variable domain, rest sourced from reference TRBV19 and TRBJ1-5, is DGGITQSPKYLFRKEGQNVTLSCEQNLNHDAMYWYRQDPGQGLRLIYYSQIVNDFQKGDIAEGYSVSREKKESFPLTVTSAQKNPTAFYLCASSKVGQGLVSQHFGDGTRLSIL.

The chain employs TRBV15 and TRBJ1-2, with D possibly TRBD1 on 6 matching bases. The germline V gene has CDR1 LNHNV and CDR2 YYDKDF (reference sequence). The CDR3 is made up of 14 amino acids. The ends were cut back, 0 bases at V and 3 bases at J, with 8 bases in the middle. CDR3 nucleotide sequence: TGTGCCACCAGCAGAGATAAGGGGGACTATGGCTACACCTTC. This sequence encodes CATSRDKGDYGYTF.

The rearrangement joins TRBV4-1 to TRBJ1-2; TRBD1 agrees at 9 bases. Trimming cost V 1 base and J 8 bases; bases outside gene matches: 8. Germline V lookup: CDR1 MGHRA, CDR2 YSYEKL. The CDR3 has 15 residues. CDR3 in amino acids: CASSQGDRVHFGYTF. Written as DNA, the CDR3 is TGCGCCAGCAGCCAAGGGGACAGGGTACACTTCGGCTACACCTTC.